This T cell receptor (beta chain) was obtained from a study of blood T cell repertoires in COVID-19. Self-reported history from a screening survey and questionnaire set each donor's cohort. How the authors handled the data: Amplifying reference gene primers gave estimates of nucleated cell counts. Profiled with immunoSEQ multiplex PCR; TCRdb holds only in-frame clones, not every one. The V and J calls and clone size come from that table; D and trimming were worked out from the DNA. The sample includes approximately 300,000 clones, approximately 81% seen only once; the top ten take around 1.9%. V lost 2 bases to trimming and J lost 4 bases; unmatched junction nucleotides: 5. The V gene's germline CDR1 is MNHEY and CDR2 SVGEGT. The CDR3 is 16 amino acids.

Source material: PBMCs or T cells enriched from blood (not recorded which). The V gene is TRBV6-2 or TRBV6-3, the J gene TRBJ2-5; TRBD1 aligns across 12 bases. The source of this sequence is a woman aged 30 to 39 who had been exposed to COVID-19. The CDR3 DNA reads TGTGCCAGCAGTTACAACCCGGGACAGGGGGCAGAGACCCAGTACTTC. Protein product: CASSYNPGQGAETQYF.